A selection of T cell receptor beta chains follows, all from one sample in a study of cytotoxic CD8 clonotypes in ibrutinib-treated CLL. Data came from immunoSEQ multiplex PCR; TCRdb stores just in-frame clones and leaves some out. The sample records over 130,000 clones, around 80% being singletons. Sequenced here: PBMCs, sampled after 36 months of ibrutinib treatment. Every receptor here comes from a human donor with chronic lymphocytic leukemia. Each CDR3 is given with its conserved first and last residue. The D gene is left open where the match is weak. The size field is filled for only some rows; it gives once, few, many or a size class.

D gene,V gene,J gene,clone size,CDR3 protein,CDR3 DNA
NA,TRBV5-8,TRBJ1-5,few,CASSSGVGNQPQHF,TGTGCCAGCAGCTCAGGGGTCGGCAATCAGCCCCAGCATTTT
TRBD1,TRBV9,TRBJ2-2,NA,CASSSTGAGELFF,TGTGCCAGCAGCTCCACAGGGGCCGGGGAGCTGTTTTTT
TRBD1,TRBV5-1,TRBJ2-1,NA,CASSATTGTNEQFF,TGCGCCAGCAGCGCAACGACAGGGACCAATGAGCAGTTCTTC
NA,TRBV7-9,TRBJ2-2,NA,CASSLAVTNTGELFF,TGTGCCAGCAGCTTAGCGGTTACGAACACCGGGGAGCTGTTTTTT
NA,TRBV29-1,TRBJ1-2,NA,CSAQKGYGYTF,TGCAGCGCCCAGAAGGGCTATGGCTACACCTTC
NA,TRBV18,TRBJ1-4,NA,CASSPSRDAEKLFF,TGTGCCAGCTCACCATCACGCGATGCTGAAAAACTGTTTTTT
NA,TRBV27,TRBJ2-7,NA,CASSLSGSPYYEQYF,TGTGCCAGCAGTTTATCAGGGTCCCCATACTACGAGCAGTACTTC
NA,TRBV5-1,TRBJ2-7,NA,CASSRSLGPYYEQYF,TGCGCCAGCAGTCGGTCGTTGGGCCCCTACTACGAGCAGTACTTC
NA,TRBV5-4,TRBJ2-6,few,CASSFRDTGANVLTF,TGTGCCAGCAGCTTCAGAGATACTGGGGCCAACGTCCTGACTTTC
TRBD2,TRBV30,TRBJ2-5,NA,CAWGLAGWSQYF,TGTGCCTGGGGACTAGCGGGGTGGTCCCAGTACTTC
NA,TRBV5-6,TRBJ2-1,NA,CASSLDRGIPNFF,TGTGCCAGCAGCTTGGATAGGGGGATCCCTAACTTCTTC
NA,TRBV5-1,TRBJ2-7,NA,CASSPVYSRYEQYF,TGCGCCAGCAGCCCAGTCTACAGCCGCTACGAGCAGTACTTC
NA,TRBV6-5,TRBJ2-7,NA,CASSYTKTAFSYEQYF,TGTGCCAGCAGTTACACGAAGACAGCCTTCTCCTACGAGCAGTACTTC
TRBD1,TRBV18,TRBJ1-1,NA,CASSPRALSRDSF,TGTGCCAGCTCACCACGAGCACTAAGCCGGGACAGCTTT
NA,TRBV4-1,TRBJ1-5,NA,CASSQDSMGNQPQHF,TGCGCCAGCAGCCAAGATTCGATGGGCAATCAGCCCCAGCATTTT
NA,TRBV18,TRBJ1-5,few,CASSPGVNQPQHF,TGTGCCAGCTCACCGGGGGTCAATCAGCCCCAGCATTTT
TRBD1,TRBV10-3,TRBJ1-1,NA,CAISRDRGTEAFF,TGTGCCATCAGCCGGGACAGAGGGACTGAAGCTTTCTTT
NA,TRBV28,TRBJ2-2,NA,CASSLQGGGELFF,TGTGCCAGCAGTTTACAGGGAGGCGGGGAGCTGTTTTTT